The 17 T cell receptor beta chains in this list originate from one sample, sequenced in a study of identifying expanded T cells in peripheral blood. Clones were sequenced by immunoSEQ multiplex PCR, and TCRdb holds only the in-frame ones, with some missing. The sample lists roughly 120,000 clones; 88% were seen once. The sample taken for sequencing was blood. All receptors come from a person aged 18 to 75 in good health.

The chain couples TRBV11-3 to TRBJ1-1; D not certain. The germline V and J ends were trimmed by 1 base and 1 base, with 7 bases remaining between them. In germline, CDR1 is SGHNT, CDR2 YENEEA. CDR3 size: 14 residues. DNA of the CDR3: TGTGCCAGCAGCTTAGGGCAGGCGAACACTGAAGCTTTCTTT. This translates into CASSLGQANTEAFF.

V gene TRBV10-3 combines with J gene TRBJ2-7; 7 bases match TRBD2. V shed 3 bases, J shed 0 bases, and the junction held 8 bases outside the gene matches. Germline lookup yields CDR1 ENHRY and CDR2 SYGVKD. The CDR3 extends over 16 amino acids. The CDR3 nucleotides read TGTGCCATCAGTGACGTTGTAGCGGGTGACTCCTACGAGCAGTACTTC. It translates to CAISDVVAGDSYEQYF.

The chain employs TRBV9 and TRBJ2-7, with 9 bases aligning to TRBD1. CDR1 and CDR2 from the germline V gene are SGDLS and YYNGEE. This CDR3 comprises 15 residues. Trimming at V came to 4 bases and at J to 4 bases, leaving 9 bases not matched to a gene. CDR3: CASSITGTGFYEQYF. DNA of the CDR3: TGTGCCAGCAGCATAACCGGGACAGGGTTTTACGAGCAGTACTTC.

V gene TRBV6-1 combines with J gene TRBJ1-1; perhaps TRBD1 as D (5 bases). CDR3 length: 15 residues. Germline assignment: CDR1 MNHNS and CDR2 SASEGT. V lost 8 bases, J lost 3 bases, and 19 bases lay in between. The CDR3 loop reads CASLTGGSRYTEAFF. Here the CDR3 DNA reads TGTGCCAGCCTTACAGGAGGTAGTAGATACACTGAAGCTTTCTTT.

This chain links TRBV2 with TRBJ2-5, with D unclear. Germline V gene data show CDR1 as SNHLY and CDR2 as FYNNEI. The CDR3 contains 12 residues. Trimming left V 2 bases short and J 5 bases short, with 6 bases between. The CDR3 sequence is CASSESDETQYF. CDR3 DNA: TGTGCCAGCAGTGAATCCGACGAGACCCAGTACTTC.

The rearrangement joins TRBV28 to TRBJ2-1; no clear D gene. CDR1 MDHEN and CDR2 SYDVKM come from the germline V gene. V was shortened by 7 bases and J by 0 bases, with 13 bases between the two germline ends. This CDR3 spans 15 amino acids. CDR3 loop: CASIDPSGSYNEQFF. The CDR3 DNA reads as TGTGCCAGCATCGACCCCAGTGGCTCCTACAATGAGCAGTTCTTC.

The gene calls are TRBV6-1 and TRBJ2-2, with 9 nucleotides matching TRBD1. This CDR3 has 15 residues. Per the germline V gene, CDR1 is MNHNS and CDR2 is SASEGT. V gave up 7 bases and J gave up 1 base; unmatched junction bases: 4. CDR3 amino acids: CASTRQGENTGELFF. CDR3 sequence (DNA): TGTGCCAGCACACGACAGGGGGAGAACACCGGGGAGCTGTTTTTT.

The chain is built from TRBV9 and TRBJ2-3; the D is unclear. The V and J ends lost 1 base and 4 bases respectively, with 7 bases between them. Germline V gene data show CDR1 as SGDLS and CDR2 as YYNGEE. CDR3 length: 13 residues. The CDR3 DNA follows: TGTGCCAGCAGCGTATCTCTAGCAGATACGCAGTATTTT. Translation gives CASSVSLADTQYF.

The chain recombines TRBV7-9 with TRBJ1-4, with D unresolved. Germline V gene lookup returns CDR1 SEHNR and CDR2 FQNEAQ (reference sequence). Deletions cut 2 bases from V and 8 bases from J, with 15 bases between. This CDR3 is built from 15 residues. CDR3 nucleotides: TGTGCCAGCAGCTTAATAGGCAATCTGGGGGAAAAACTGTTTTTT. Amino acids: CASSLIGNLGEKLFF. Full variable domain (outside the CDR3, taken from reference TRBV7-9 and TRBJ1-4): DTGVSQNPRHKITKRGQNVTFRCDPISEHNRLYWYRQTLGQGPEFLTYFQNEAQLEKSRLLSDRFSAERPKGSFSTLEIQRTEQGDSAMYLCASSLIGNLGEKLFFGSGTQLSVL.

Written as DNA, the CDR3 is TGTGCCAGCAGCCGGACAGGGAGACGATATGGCTACACCTTC. Amino acid sequence: CASSRTGRRYGYTF. The chain carries TRBV7-2 and TRBJ1-2, with 8 positions matching TRBD1. Germline lookup yields CDR1 SGHTA and CDR2 FQGNSA. With 5 bases clipped from V and 5 bases from J, the junction kept 7 bases outside the gene matches. The CDR3 sequence is 14 residues long.

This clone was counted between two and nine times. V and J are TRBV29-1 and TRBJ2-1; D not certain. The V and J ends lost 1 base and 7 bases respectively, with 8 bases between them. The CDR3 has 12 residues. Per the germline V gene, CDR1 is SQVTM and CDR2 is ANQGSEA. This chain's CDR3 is CSVEALQNEQFF. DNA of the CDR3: TGCAGCGTTGAAGCCCTTCAGAATGAGCAGTTCTTC.

CDR3 bases: TGTGCCAGCAGTTTGTTCCCCAGGACAGGTGGCTACACCTTC. It encodes CASSLFPRTGGYTF. This chain uses TRBV28 with TRBJ1-2; 7 positions match TRBD1. V gave up 3 bases and J gave up 7 bases; unmatched junction bases: 8. The CDR3 has 14 residues. Germline CDR1 reads MDHEN; CDR2 reads SYDVKM.

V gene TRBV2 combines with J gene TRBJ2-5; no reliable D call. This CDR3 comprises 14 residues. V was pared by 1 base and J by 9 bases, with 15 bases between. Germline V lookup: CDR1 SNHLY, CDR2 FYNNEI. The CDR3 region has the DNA TGTGCCAGCAGTGAAGGGACGGACCGTTTAGCCCAGTACTTC. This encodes CASSEGTDRLAQYF. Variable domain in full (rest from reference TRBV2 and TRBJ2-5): EPEVTQTPSHQVTQMGQEVILRCVPISNHLYFYWYRQILGQKVEFLVSFYNNEISEKSEIFDDQFSVERPDGSNFTLKIRSTKLEDSAMYFCASSEGTDRLAQYFGPGTRLLVL.

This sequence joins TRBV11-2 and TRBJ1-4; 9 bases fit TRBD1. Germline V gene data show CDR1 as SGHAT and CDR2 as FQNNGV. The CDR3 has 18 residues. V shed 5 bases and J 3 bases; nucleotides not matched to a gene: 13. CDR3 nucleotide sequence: TGTGCCAGCAGCCCGCTACAGGGGGCTAGTTCAGCTAATGAAAAACTGTTTTTT. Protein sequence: CASSPLQGASSANEKLFF.

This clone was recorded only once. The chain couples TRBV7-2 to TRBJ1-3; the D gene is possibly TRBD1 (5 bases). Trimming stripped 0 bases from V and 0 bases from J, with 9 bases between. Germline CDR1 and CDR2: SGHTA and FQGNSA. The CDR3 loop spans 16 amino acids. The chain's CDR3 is CASSLARGSSGNTIYF. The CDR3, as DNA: TGTGCCAGCAGCTTAGCGCGGGGGAGCTCTGGAAACACCATATATTTT. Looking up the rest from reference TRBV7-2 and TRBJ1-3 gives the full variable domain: GAGVSQSPSNKVTEKGKDVELRCDPISGHTALYWYRQSLGQGLEFLIYFQGNSAPDKSGLPSDRFSAERTGGSVSTLTIQRTQQEDSAVYLCASSLARGSSGNTIYFGEGSWLTVV.

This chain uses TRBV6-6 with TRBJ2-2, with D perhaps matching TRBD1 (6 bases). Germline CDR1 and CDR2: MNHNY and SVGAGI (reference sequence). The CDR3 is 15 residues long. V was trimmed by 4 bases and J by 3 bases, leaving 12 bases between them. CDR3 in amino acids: CASSFGQSDTGELFF. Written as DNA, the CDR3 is TGTGCCAGCAGTTTCGGACAGTCTGACACCGGGGAGCTGTTTTTT.

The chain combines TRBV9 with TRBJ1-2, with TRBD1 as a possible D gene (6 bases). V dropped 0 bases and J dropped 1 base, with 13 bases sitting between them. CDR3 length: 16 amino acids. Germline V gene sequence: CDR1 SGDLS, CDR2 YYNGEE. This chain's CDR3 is CASSVVVGQLNYGYTF. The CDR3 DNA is TGTGCCAGCAGCGTAGTGGTAGGACAGCTTAACTATGGCTACACCTTC.